This is a list of T cell receptor beta chains from one sample in a study of CD8 T cells in ankylosing spondylitis. TCRdb called the 5' RACE reads again in MiXCR, with one record for every CDR3 protein. The sample has 450,000 or so distinct CDR3 sequences, 25% to 30% seen once. Sequenced sample: blood, either unsorted or a sorted T cell fraction (not recorded which). These receptor sequences come from a male donor with ankylosing spondylitis. Both conserved end residues are part of each CDR3. A D gene is named only where the DNA matches it firmly. Clone size is given for some rows only: seen once, a few or many times, or a class if the clone is expanded.

>TRBJ2-1|few|.|TRBV14
CASSQGVSVSSYNEQFF
TGTGCCAGCAGCCAAGGGGTTAGCGTAAGCTCCTACAATGAGCAGTTCTTC
>TRBJ2-5|few|TRBD2|TRBV20-1
CSAGTSGTQETQYF
TGCAGTGCGGGGACTAGCGGGACGCAAGAGACCCAGTACTTC
>TRBJ2-1|few|.|TRBV5-1
CASSLQDEQFF
TGCGCCAGCAGCCTCCAGGATGAGCAGTTCTTC
>TRBJ2-1|.|TRBD2|TRBV11-2
CASSKGLADYNEQFF
TGTGCCAGCAGCAAGGGACTAGCGGATTACAATGAGCAGTTCTTC
>TRBJ2-1|.|TRBD1|TRBV27
CASTQGALRNEQFF
TGTGCCAGCACCCAGGGGGCCTTACGCAATGAGCAGTTCTTC
>TRBJ2-2|.|.|TRBV2
CASMSTRTGTGELFF
TGTGCCAGCATGTCGACTAGAACGGGCACCGGGGAGCTGTTTTTT
>TRBJ2-1|few|.|TRBV20-1
CSASWLLSYNEQFF
TGCAGTGCCTCATGGCTCCTCTCCTACAATGAGCAGTTCTTC
>TRBJ2-5|few|.|TRBV15
CATSFRNRVGETQYF
TGTGCCACCAGCTTCCGGAACAGGGTAGGGGAGACCCAGTACTTC
>TRBJ2-5|.|TRBD2|TRBV3-1
CASSPGGRIQETQYF
TGTGCCAGCAGCCCGGGGGGGAGGATCCAAGAGACCCAGTACTTC
>TRBJ1-1|few|TRBD1|TRBV20-1
CSARDRDRTEAFF
TGCAGTGCTAGAGATCGGGACAGGACTGAAGCTTTCTTT
>TRBJ1-1|.|.|TRBV12-3/TRBV12-4
CASSLSQDPNTEAFF
TGTGCCAGCAGTTTAAGCCAGGATCCGAACACTGAAGCTTTCTTT
>TRBJ2-3|many|.|TRBV7-2
CASSQVFTDTQYF
TGTGCCAGCAGCCAGGTTTTCACAGATACGCAGTATTTT
>TRBJ2-2|.|.|TRBV5-1
CASSLDLANTGELFF
TGCGCCAGCAGCTTAGACCTCGCGAACACCGGGGAGCTGTTTTTT
>TRBJ2-3|few|TRBD2|TRBV12-3/TRBV12-4
CASRGRAGGSTDTQYF
TGTGCCAGCAGGGGTCGAGCGGGAGGTTCCACAGATACGCAGTATTTT
>TRBJ1-3|few|TRBD1|TRBV4-2
CASSLTGGKQNTIYF
TGTGCCAGCAGCTTGACAGGGGGAAAACAAAACACCATATATTTT
>TRBJ2-5|.|.|TRBV2
CAGRRSETQYF
TGTGCCGGACGTCGATCCGAGACCCAGTACTTC
>TRBJ1-2|.|TRBD1|TRBV12-3/TRBV12-4
CASSSSGGSGYTF
TGTGCCAGCTCGTCCTCAGGGGGATCTGGCTACACCTTC
>TRBJ2-1|many|.|TRBV12-3/TRBV12-4
CASSRGIRGWNEQFF
TGTGCCAGCAGTCGTGGAATCCGGGGGTGGAATGAGCAGTTCTTC
>TRBJ1-1|.|.|TRBV10-3
CAIRDNTEAFF
TGTGCCATCAGGGATAACACTGAAGCTTTCTTT
>TRBJ2-1|.|TRBD2|TRBV5-1
CASSPLAGGLNEQFF
TGCGCCAGCAGCCCGCTGGCGGGAGGGTTAAATGAGCAGTTCTTC
>TRBJ2-1|few|.|TRBV11-2
CASSPQYEQFF
TGTGCCAGCAGCCCACAGTATGAGCAGTTCTTC
>TRBJ2-1|.|.|TRBV6-2/TRBV6-3
CASSSQRYNEQFF
TGTGCCAGCAGTTCCCAGCGGTACAATGAGCAGTTCTTC
>TRBJ2-1|few|TRBD1|TRBV7-9
CASSLAGTGRYNEQFF
TGTGCCAGCAGCTTAGCCGGGACAGGCCGATACAATGAGCAGTTCTTC
>TRBJ2-3|.|.|TRBV20-1
CSAPPGGTDTQYF
TGCAGTGCTCCCCCGGGGGGCACAGATACGCAGTATTTT
>TRBJ2-5|.|.|TRBV20-1
CSARDEQGPQETQYF
TGCAGTGCTAGAGATGAACAGGGACCCCAAGAGACCCAGTACTTC
>TRBJ2-4|.|.|TRBV12-3/TRBV12-4
CASSPTGRAKNIQYF
TGTGCCAGCAGTCCGACAGGACGGGCCAAAAACATTCAGTACTTC
>TRBJ1-5|.|.|TRBV10-3
CAISARGIESNQPQHF
TGTGCCATCAGTGCGAGAGGGATCGAGAGCAATCAGCCCCAGCATTTT
>TRBJ1-1|once|.|TRBV12-3/TRBV12-4
CASSLVPGPGTEAFF
TGTGCCAGCAGTTTAGTACCGGGACCCGGCACTGAAGCTTTCTTT
>TRBJ2-2|many|.|TRBV20-1
CSAVRDLNTGELFF
TGCAGTGCTGTCCGGGACTTAAACACCGGGGAGCTGTTTTTT
>TRBJ1-1|many|TRBD1|TRBV11-1
CASSLTGQVNTEAFF
TGTGCCAGCAGCCTTACGGGACAGGTGAACACTGAAGCTTTCTTT
>TRBJ1-2|.|.|TRBV27
CASSLVGSNYGYTF
TGTGCCAGCAGTCTAGTGGGGAGTAACTATGGCTACACCTTC
>TRBJ2-5|.|TRBD1|TRBV12-3/TRBV12-4
CASSPDRGLYF
TGTGCCAGCAGTCCAGACAGGGGGCTGTACTTC
>TRBJ2-1|.|TRBD1|TRBV20-1
CSAEGTGVDNEQFF
TGCAGTGCGGAGGGGACAGGGGTTGACAATGAGCAGTTCTTC
>TRBJ2-1|.|.|TRBV3-1
CASSQDSGLTSNEQFF
TGTGCCAGCAGCCAAGATAGTGGACTAACTTCAAATGAGCAGTTCTTC
>TRBJ2-1|few|TRBD1|TRBV12-3/TRBV12-4
CASSRDRVTNEQFF
TGTGCCAGCAGCCGGGACAGAGTCACCAATGAGCAGTTCTTC
>TRBJ1-6|few|.|TRBV5-1
CASTADTPVGSPLHF
TGCGCCAGCACCGCCGACACTCCGGTGGGTTCACCCCTCCACTTT
>TRBJ1-2|.|.|TRBV7-9
CASSLMGDYGYTF
TGTGCCAGCAGCTTAATGGGAGACTATGGCTACACCTTC
>TRBJ2-7|few|.|TRBV4-2
CASSQATAGGSYEQYF
TGTGCCAGCAGCCAAGCGACGGCAGGTGGCTCCTACGAGCAGTACTTC
>TRBJ1-1|few|.|TRBV3-1
CASSQGTIRPTEAFF
TGTGCCAGCAGCCAAGGGACCATAAGGCCCACTGAAGCTTTCTTT
>TRBJ1-5|few|.|TRBV2
CASHRDSNQPQHF
TGTGCCAGCCACCGGGATAGCAATCAGCCCCAGCATTTT
>TRBJ2-2|few|TRBD1|TRBV7-8
CASSSPQGARPGELFF
TGTGCCAGCAGCTCCCCACAGGGGGCGCGTCCCGGGGAGCTGTTTTTT
>TRBJ2-3|.|TRBD2|TRBV27
CASSSPSRTSGGPDTQYF
TGTGCCAGCAGTTCCCCATCAAGGACTAGCGGGGGCCCAGATACGCAGTATTTT
>TRBJ2-1|.|TRBD2|TRBV20-1
CSARPRTSGTDEQFF
TGCAGTGCTAGACCGCGGACTAGCGGGACCGATGAGCAGTTCTTC
>TRBJ2-1|.|TRBD1|TRBV20-1
CSANRDRGPNEQFF
TGCAGTGCTAACCGGGACAGGGGTCCAAATGAGCAGTTCTTC
>TRBJ2-1|few|.|TRBV5-1
CASSLAGGGGDEQFF
TGCGCCAGCAGCTTGGCCGGGGGAGGAGGGGATGAGCAGTTCTTC
>TRBJ2-6|.|.|TRBV20-1
CSAPAAGANVLTF
TGCAGTGCCCCCGCCGCTGGGGCCAACGTCCTGACTTTC
>TRBJ1-3|.|.|TRBV3-1
CASSQTFDPGNTIYF
TGTGCCAGCAGCCAGACATTTGATCCTGGAAACACCATATATTTT
>TRBJ2-7|.|TRBD1|TRBV5-1
CASSLGAPRDSPLEQYF
TGCGCCAGCAGCTTGGGGGCCCCCCGGGACAGCCCTCTCGAGCAGTACTTC
>TRBJ2-5|.|.|TRBV29-1
CSVDQAQETQYF
TGCAGCGTTGACCAGGCCCAAGAGACCCAGTACTTC
>TRBJ1-6|.|TRBD1|TRBV5-1
CASSGSGTGLNSPLHF
TGCGCCAGCAGCGGATCCGGGACAGGTCTGAATTCACCCCTCCACTTT
>TRBJ2-7|few|.|TRBV7-9
CASSIQREAYEQYF
TGTGCCAGCTCGATCCAGAGGGAGGCCTACGAGCAGTACTTC
>TRBJ1-1|.|.|TRBV29-1
CSVETQRTEAFF
TGCAGCGTTGAAACGCAGCGGACTGAAGCTTTCTTT
>TRBJ1-5|.|.|TRBV7-9
CASSSPPGDNSNQPQHF
TGTGCCAGCAGCTCCCCTCCAGGGGATAATAGCAATCAGCCCCAGCATTTT
>TRBJ2-3|.|TRBD2|TRBV29-1
CSAGFGLGTDTQYF
TGCAGCGCCGGTTTCGGACTAGGCACAGATACGCAGTATTTT
>TRBJ1-2|.|.|TRBV12-3/TRBV12-4
CASTFETYLNGYTF
TGTGCCAGCACCTTTGAGACCTACCTGAATGGCTACACCTTC
>TRBJ1-5|few|.|TRBV3-1
CASSQDVGSNQPQHF
TGTGCCAGCAGCCAAGATGTAGGCAGCAATCAGCCCCAGCATTTT
>TRBJ2-5|few|.|TRBV24-1
CATSDGGVETQYF
TGTGCCACCAGTGATGGGGGAGTAGAGACCCAGTACTTC